One and the same sample provided the 3 T cell receptor beta chains below, sequenced in a study of T cells in Graves' hyperthyroidism and ophthalmopathy. Amplification of TCR beta CDR3 regions used RNA as the template. The HTBI primer set was used in a first-round RT-PCR of the TCR CDR3. Each CDR3 protein is one row after TCRdb ran MiXCR on the multiplex PCR reads. The data show approximately 590,000 distinct CDR3 sequences, with 15% to 18% seen just once and about 7% held by the top ten. The sequenced material came from blood. These receptors all stem from a woman in her 30s with Graves' hyperthyroidism.

The chain is built from TRBV6-1 and TRBJ1-1, with 8 bases lining up with TRBD1. The germline V gene encodes CDR1 MNHNS and CDR2 SASEGT. V shed 6 bases, J shed 3 bases, and the junction held 3 bases outside the gene matches. The CDR3 is made up of 13 amino acids. In nucleotides, the CDR3 is TGTGCCAGCAGCGACAGGGGATACACTGAAGCTTTCTTT. Its translation is CASSDRGYTEAFF.

This clonotype appeared many times. V and J are TRBV6-2 or TRBV6-3 and TRBJ2-7, with 7 bases fitting TRBD1. The CDR3 spans 14 residues. V dropped 5 bases and J dropped 2; count of bases not matched to a gene: 6. From germline, CDR1 is MNHEY and CDR2 SVGEGT. CDR3 bases: TGTGCCAGCAGTCCTCAGGGACAGCCCTACGAGCAGTACTTC. The encoded protein is CASSPQGQPYEQYF.

As concerns this clonotype: The junction and the germline gene differ at one end; a read error may be behind it. The J gene is TRBJ2-7, the V gene TRBV6-2 or TRBV6-3; TRBD2 aligns across 11 bases. The CDR3 extends over 16 amino acids. The germline V gene encodes CDR1 MNHEY and CDR2 SVGEGT. The CDR3 protein is CASSYRLAGPTYGQYF. CDR3 coding DNA: TGTGCCAGCAGTTATCGACTAGCGGGGCCGACCTACGGGCAGTACTTC.